The 27 T cell receptor beta chains presented below share a single source sample, sequenced in a study of cytomegalovirus exposure and HLA in healthy donors. The data were produced by immunoSEQ multiplex PCR, yet TCRdb's version contains in-frame clones alone and is incomplete. The sample carries around 60,000 clones, 90% to 95% recorded once. What was sequenced was PBMCs. Receptors originate from a woman aged 18-29 years in good health and CMV-seropositive.

This clone was seen a single time. The V gene is TRBV4-3, the J gene TRBJ1-2; D is possibly TRBD1 (6 bases). The V and J ends lost 0 bases and 1 base respectively, with 12 bases between them. The CDR3 has 16 residues. Germline CDR1 LGHNA, CDR2 YSLEER. CDR3 protein: CASSQDDRLINYGYTF. The DNA of the CDR3 is TGCGCCAGCAGCCAAGACGACAGGCTGATTAACTATGGCTACACCTTC.

V and J are TRBV7-9 and TRBJ1-4; 7 bases match TRBD1. This CDR3 contains 13 residues. The ends lost 6 bases at V and 3 bases at J; junction bases unmatched: 1. CDR1 is SEHNR, CDR2 FQNEAQ, per germline (reference sequence). CDR3 region: CASRGQANEKLFF. For the CDR3, the DNA is TGTGCCAGCAGAGGACAGGCTAATGAAAAACTGTTTTTT.

The chain combines TRBV5-4 with TRBJ1-3, with D maybe TRBD1 (5 bases). The length of the CDR3 is 14 residues. Trimming left V 2 bases short and J 4 bases short, with 10 bases between. Germline CDR1 is SGHNT and CDR2 is YYREEE (reference sequence). The CDR3 sequence: CASSFQAGGNTIYF. As DNA, the CDR3 is TGTGCCAGCAGCTTTCAAGCAGGGGGAAACACCATATATTTT.

The genes are TRBV11-2 and TRBJ2-1, with 7 bases identical to TRBD2. This CDR3 comprises 16 residues. Germline lookup yields CDR1 SGHAT and CDR2 FQNNGV. J lost 4 bases, V lost 5 bases, and 11 bases had no gene match. The CDR3 here is CASSPSGRGGYNEQFF. CDR3 bases: TGTGCCAGCAGCCCATCGGGGCGCGGGGGTTACAATGAGCAGTTCTTC.

V usage is TRBV15 and J usage is TRBJ1-4; the D gene is possibly TRBD1 (5 bases). The CDR3 has 14 residues. CDR1 is LNHNV, CDR2 YYDKDF, per germline (reference sequence). The ends were cut back, 9 bases at V and 6 bases at J, with 17 bases in the middle. DNA for the CDR3: TGTGCCACGGTGTCCAGGGTAGGGGATGAAAAACTGTTTTTT. This sequence encodes CATVSRVGDEKLFF.

The rearrangement links TRBV5-1 to TRBJ2-5; TRBD2 matches at 11 bases. Germline lookup yields CDR1 SGHRS and CDR2 YFSETQ. V was clipped by 3 bases and J by 3 bases; unmatched bases: 7. This CDR3 comprises 16 residues. CDR3 protein: CASSSPSGGFEETQYF. In DNA form, the CDR3 reads TGCGCCAGCAGCTCGCCTAGCGGGGGGTTTGAAGAGACCCAGTACTTC.

In DNA, the CDR3 is TGTGCCAGCAGGGGGGGGCTCACAGATACGCAGTATTTT. It translates to CASRGGLTDTQYF. The gene calls are TRBV2 and TRBJ2-3, with D perhaps TRBD2 (7 bases). The CDR3 is 13 residues long. Trimming pared 6 bases from V and 2 bases from J, leaving 9 bases between. CDR1 and CDR2 (germline): SNHLY, FYNNEI.

The V gene is TRBV7-8, the J gene TRBJ1-4, with 9 bases aligning to TRBD1. Trimming took 6 bases from V and 9 from J; bases not matched to a gene: 14. CDR1 SGHVS and CDR2 FQNEAQ come from the germline V gene. The CDR3 covers 16 residues. In DNA, the CDR3 is TGTGCCAGCAGTCCCTATGGCGGGACAGGGAGACAAAAACTGTTTTTT. It translates to CASSPYGGTGRQKLFF.

This clone was seen a single time. The chain employs TRBV29-1 and TRBJ2-5; a possible D gene is TRBD2 (7 bases). The germline gives CDR1 SQVTM, CDR2 ANQGSEA. Trimming cost V 3 bases and J 5 bases, with 13 bases left between them. This CDR3 is built from 13 residues. CDR3 protein: CSVDREGVETQYF. DNA for the CDR3: TGCAGCGTTGACAGGGAGGGGGTGGAGACCCAGTACTTC.

The V and J genes are TRBV29-1 and TRBJ2-7, with TRBD2 as a possible D gene (6 bases). Germline-derived CDR1 and CDR2 are SQVTM and ANQGSEA. Trimming pared 4 bases from V and 2 bases from J, leaving 9 bases between. The CDR3 sequence is 12 residues long. CDR3 region: CSVVGGPYEQYF. The CDR3 DNA sequence: TGCAGCGTTGTCGGGGGTCCCTACGAGCAGTACTTC.

DNA for the CDR3: TGTGCCAGCAGACCGGGATACGAGCAGTACTTC. It encodes CASRPGYEQYF. The V and J genes are TRBV28 and TRBJ2-7; D might be TRBD2 (5 bases). This CDR3 comprises 11 residues. In germline, CDR1 is MDHEN, CDR2 SYDVKM. V was cut by 6 bases and J by 4 bases, with 7 bases left in between.

The chain uses TRBV7-9 and TRBJ2-1, with 7 bases fitting TRBD2. The V segment lost 5 bases and the J segment 6 bases; nucleotides outside the gene matches: 13. The CDR3 consists of 16 residues. Per the germline V gene, CDR1 is SEHNR and CDR2 is FQNEAQ (reference sequence). The CDR3: CASSVPGGDFINEQFF. The CDR3 DNA reads TGTGCCAGCAGCGTCCCGGGGGGAGACTTTATCAATGAGCAGTTCTTC.

V gene TRBV30 combines with J gene TRBJ2-1, with a weak D call TRBD2 (6 bases). The germline CDR1 and CDR2 sequences are GTSNPN and SVGIG (reference sequence). The CDR3 is 15 residues long. The V gene lost 0 bases and the J gene lost 3 bases, with 12 bases spanning the gap. The CDR3 loop is CAWSVDRGLYNEQFF. For the CDR3, the DNA is TGTGCCTGGAGTGTAGATAGGGGACTCTACAATGAGCAGTTCTTC.

J is TRBJ1-1 and V is TRBV7-9; TRBD1 agrees at 8 bases. The CDR3 extends over 15 amino acids. CDR1 is SEHNR, CDR2 FQNEAQ, per germline (reference sequence). V was pared by 8 bases and J by 8 bases, with 16 bases of the junction left unmatched. DNA of the CDR3: TGTGCCAGCGCTAGACGAAGGCTGACAGGGGCAGAAGCTTTCTTT. Protein product: CASARRRLTGAEAFF.

J is TRBJ2-5 and V is TRBV7-2; D might be TRBD1 (5 bases). The germline V gene encodes CDR1 SGHTA and CDR2 FQGNSA. Trimming took off 5 bases at V and 1 base at J, with 17 bases between the two ends. This CDR3 is built from 16 residues. As DNA, the CDR3 is TGTGCCAGCAGCAGCCGCCCGCCAGGGTCCCAAGAGACCCAGTACTTC. This sequence encodes CASSSRPPGSQETQYF.

This clone was counted only a few times. The chain combines TRBV29-1 with TRBJ2-7, with D unclear. CDR3 length: 12 residues. The V gene's germline CDR1 is SQVTM and CDR2 ANQGSEA. Trimming cost V 4 bases and J 2 bases, with 9 bases left between them. CDR3 region: CSVGAGTYEQYF. CDR3 coding DNA: TGCAGCGTTGGGGCAGGAACCTACGAGCAGTACTTC.

The chain combines TRBV28 with TRBJ2-7; 13 bases line up with TRBD2. The ends lost 4 bases at V and 1 base at J; junction bases unmatched: 4. The CDR3 totals 16 residues. Germline V gene data show CDR1 as MDHEN and CDR2 as SYDVKM. CDR3 coding DNA: TGTGCCAGCAGTTCCCCGGGACTAGCGGGATCCTACGAGCAGTACTTC. This sequence encodes CASSSPGLAGSYEQYF.

The chain links TRBV6-1 to TRBJ2-7, with 7 bases identical to TRBD1. CDR3 size: 15 residues. Trimming removed 3 bases from V and 2 bases from J; junction bases left unmatched: 7. Germline lookup yields CDR1 MNHNS and CDR2 SASEGT. The CDR3 DNA sequence: TGTGCCAGCAGTGACTGGCAGGGGGTAACCTACGAGCAGTACTTC. This encodes CASSDWQGVTYEQYF.

This chain links TRBV19 with TRBJ1-1, with D perhaps matching TRBD1 (5 bases). Per the germline V gene, CDR1 is LNHDA and CDR2 is SQIVND (reference sequence). This CDR3 spans 14 amino acids. Trimming left V 4 bases short and J 1 base short, with 10 bases between. The CDR3 protein is CASSTLTENTEAFF. The CDR3 bases are TGTGCCAGTAGTACACTGACAGAGAACACTGAAGCTTTCTTT.

The rearrangement uses TRBV9 and TRBJ2-2; a possible D gene is TRBD2 (6 bases). This CDR3 is built from 17 residues. The germline V and J ends were trimmed by 0 bases and 3 bases, with 15 bases remaining between them. The V gene's germline CDR1 is SGDLS and CDR2 YYNGEE. The CDR3 here is CASSVERAGLDTGELFF. CDR3 coding DNA: TGTGCCAGCAGCGTAGAGCGGGCAGGGCTCGACACCGGGGAGCTGTTTTTT.

This clone was picked up one time. The J gene is TRBJ2-3, the V gene TRBV11-2, with 15 bases lining up with TRBD2. Germline CDR1 and CDR2: SGHAT and FQNNGV. After removal of 5 bases from V and 5 bases from J, the junction contained 5 bases not matched to a gene. The length of the CDR3 is 16 residues. The CDR3 reads CASSLGLAGGLDTQYF. The CDR3 DNA sequence: TGTGCCAGCAGCCTGGGACTAGCGGGAGGTTTAGATACGCAGTATTTT.

CDR3 bases: TGCAGCGTCGGACCAGGGGCTCACAATCAGCCCCAGCATTTT. This translates into CSVGPGAHNQPQHF. The chain combines TRBV29-1 with TRBJ1-5, with a possible D match to TRBD1 (6 bases). CDR1 SQVTM and CDR2 ANQGSEA come from the germline V gene. The CDR3 spans 14 residues. V dropped 6 bases and J dropped 3 bases, with 15 bases sitting between them.

The gene calls are TRBV27 and TRBJ1-1; 9 positions match TRBD1. The CDR3 has 14 residues. The germline V gene encodes CDR1 MNHEY and CDR2 SMNVEV (reference sequence). V dropped 6 bases and J dropped 3; count of bases not matched to a gene: 5. CDR3 protein: CASRNYRGHTEAFF. The CDR3 DNA reads TGTGCCAGCAGAAACTACAGGGGGCACACTGAAGCTTTCTTT.

The V and J genes are TRBV7-9 and TRBJ2-7, with TRBD1 as a possible D gene (6 bases). Looked up from germline, CDR1 is SEHNR and CDR2 is FQNEAQ (reference sequence). Trimming removed 5 bases from V and 3 bases from J, with 17 bases in between. The CDR3 is 15 residues long. The CDR3 bases are TGTGCCAGCAGCCCCGACAGGCGTGAATACTACGAGCAGTACTTC. This encodes CASSPDRREYYEQYF.

The J gene is TRBJ1-5, the V gene TRBV19; TRBD1 matches at 7 bases. Germline-derived CDR1 and CDR2 are LNHDA and SQIVND (reference sequence). CDR3 length: 14 residues. V was pared by 3 bases and J by 2 bases, with 1 base of the junction left unmatched. Written as DNA, the CDR3 is TGTGCCAGTAGTATTGACAGGGGCAATCAGCCCCAGCATTTT. Protein product: CASSIDRGNQPQHF. Full variable domain (rest looked up from reference TRBV19 and TRBJ1-5): DGGITQSPKYLFRKEGQNVTLSCEQNLNHDAMYWYRQDPGQGLRLIYYSQIVNDFQKGDIAEGYSVSREKKESFPLTVTSAQKNPTAFYLCASSIDRGNQPQHFGDGTRLSIL.

The chain couples TRBV7-9 to TRBJ1-2; D unclear. Germline V gene data show CDR1 as SEHNR and CDR2 as FQNEAQ (reference sequence). V was shortened by 2 bases and J by 7 bases, with 11 bases between the two germline ends. The CDR3 is 13 amino acids. Here the CDR3 reads CASSLRDERGYTF. The CDR3 bases are TGTGCCAGCAGCTTACGGGATGAGCGTGGCTACACCTTC.

The chain uses TRBV5-1 and TRBJ2-1; weak D call: TRBD2 (6 bases). This CDR3 is built from 16 residues. The V gene's germline CDR1 is SGHRS and CDR2 YFSETQ. Trimming pared 4 bases from V and 3 bases from J, leaving 17 bases between. The CDR3 sequence: CASSNVAEGYYNEQFF. The CDR3 bases are TGCGCCAGCAGCAACGTAGCGGAGGGGTACTACAATGAGCAGTTCTTC.